One sample yielded the 18 T cell receptor beta chains listed below, sequenced in a study of T cell responses to AZD1222 COVID-19 vaccine. Sequencing was performed with immunoSEQ multiplex PCR; in TCRdb, only in-frame clones are kept and a portion is missing. The sample consists of over 95,000 clones, around 89% of them appearing once. The specimen comprised peripheral blood, sampled on day 0 of AZD1222 vaccination. The receptors were sampled from an adult in good health.

V usage is TRBV24-1 and J usage is TRBJ1-1; unclear D gene. The CDR3 has 11 amino acids. V was cut by 3 bases and J by 4 bases, with 2 bases left in between. Germline-derived CDR1 and CDR2 are KGHDR and SFDVKD. Here the CDR3 reads CATSDTTEAFF. The CDR3 bases are TGTGCCACCAGTGATACCACTGAAGCTTTCTTT.

The chain combines TRBV6-5 with TRBJ2-7; 7 bases are shared with TRBD1. The CDR3 spans 15 residues. Germline V gene lookup returns CDR1 MNHEY and CDR2 SVGAGI. The junction had 6 bases not matched to a gene; V was cut back by 0 bases and J by 4 bases. The CDR3 region is CASSYSGQFFYEQYF. The CDR3 DNA reads TGTGCCAGCAGTTACTCGGGACAGTTTTTTTACGAGCAGTACTTC.

This sequence joins TRBV5-6 and TRBJ2-7, with TRBD1 matching over 7 bases. CDR3 length: 15 amino acids. J gave up 4 bases and V 6 bases, and 13 bases lay outside the gene matches. Germline V CDR1 and CDR2: SGHDT, YYEEEE. The CDR3 DNA reads TGTGCCAGCACCCCGCGGACAGGTGCGGTGTACGAGCAGTACTTC. It encodes CASTPRTGAVYEQYF.

The genes are TRBV5-4 and TRBJ1-5, with D unclear. This CDR3 has 14 amino acids. The V and J ends lost 4 bases and 3 bases respectively, with 11 bases between them. Germline lookup yields CDR1 SGHNT and CDR2 YYREEE (reference sequence). The CDR3 coding sequence is TGTGCCAGCAGCCAGGACGGTTACAATCAGCCCCAGCATTTT. Translating gives CASSQDGYNQPQHF.

This chain links TRBV18 with TRBJ2-5; 8 bases align to TRBD1. The CDR3 is 14 amino acids. Germline V gene lookup returns CDR1 KGHSH and CDR2 LQKENI. V gave up 6 bases and J gave up 4 bases; unmatched junction bases: 7. This chain's CDR3 is CASSRQGPRETQYF. CDR3 bases: TGTGCCAGCTCTCGACAGGGGCCGCGAGAGACCCAGTACTTC.

The rearrangement links TRBV7-2 to TRBJ2-5; tentatively, D is TRBD1 or TRBD2 (5 bases each). Trimming shortened V by 2 bases and J by 0 bases, and 10 bases separated the two germline ends. The CDR3 is 15 amino acids. Per germline, CDR1 SGHTA and CDR2 FQGNSA. The CDR3 region is CASSLNKGHQETQYF. DNA for the CDR3: TGTGCCAGCAGCTTAAATAAGGGACACCAAGAGACCCAGTACTTC.

The chain recombines TRBV6-5 with TRBJ2-7, with TRBD2 identical over 11 bases. The V gene end was trimmed by 7 bases and the J gene end by 3 bases; junction bases not matched to a gene: 5. The germline CDR1 and CDR2 sequences are MNHEY and SVGAGI. This CDR3 is built from 14 residues. The CDR3 DNA sequence: TGTGCCAGCAAGGGACTAGCGGATTTCTACGAGCAGTACTTC. Protein sequence: CASKGLADFYEQYF.

The J gene is TRBJ1-2, the V gene TRBV3-1 (or the pseudogene TRBV3-2), with D perhaps matching TRBD1 (6 bases). This CDR3 has 14 residues. Germline V gene sequence: CDR1 LGHDT, CDR2 YNNKEL (reference sequence). Between the trimmed V and J ends, which lost 0 bases and 8 bases, there was a span of 13 bases. The CDR3 DNA is TGTGCCAGCAGCCAAGATTACAAGGGGGTCGGCTACACCTTC. Translated, it gives CASSQDYKGVGYTF.

CDR3 residues: CSVETGAGDTQYF. In DNA form, the CDR3 reads TGCAGCGTTGAAACGGGGGCAGGGGATACGCAGTATTTT. The chain links TRBV29-1 to TRBJ2-3; D tentatively fits TRBD1 or TRBD2 (6 bases each). V dropped 2 bases and J dropped 6 bases, with 12 bases sitting between them. Germline V gives CDR1 SQVTM, CDR2 ANQGSEA. The CDR3 spans 13 residues.

On this clone itself: Its ends do not fully match the called genes, so a read error is possible. This chain links TRBV28 with TRBJ1-2, with D possibly matching TRBD1 (6 bases). The CDR3 is 14 residues long. CDR1 is MDHEN and CDR2 is SYDVKM in the germline V gene. The CDR3 DNA is TGTGCCAGCCGTTTGGGGGCACAATACTATGGCTACACCTTC. Amino acids: CASRLGAQYYGYTF.

Details on this clone: This same CDR3 is encoded by further DNA sequences in the sample. The V gene is TRBV27, the J gene TRBJ1-1; no firm D call. The CDR3 runs 13 residues. The ends were cut back, 5 bases at V and 0 bases at J, with 7 bases in the middle. Germline V gene lookup returns CDR1 MNHEY and CDR2 SMNVEV (reference sequence). The CDR3 DNA follows: TGTGCCAGCAGTCTTCTCATGAACACTGAAGCTTTCTTT. Amino acids: CASSLLMNTEAFF.

The CDR3 DNA reads as TGTGCCAGCACCCTCTGGGACTCTGGAAACACCATATATTTT. This sequence encodes CASTLWDSGNTIYF. The chain carries TRBV2 and TRBJ1-3; D not resolved. CDR1 is SNHLY and CDR2 is FYNNEI in the germline V gene. This CDR3 has 14 amino acids. The V end lost 7 bases, the J end lost 0 bases, and 10 bases lay between the germline ends.

The chain recombines TRBV7-8 with TRBJ2-7; TRBD2 matches at 10 bases. This CDR3 is built from 17 residues. Trimming at V came to 0 bases and at J to 4 bases, leaving 9 bases not matched to a gene. Germline assignment: CDR1 SGHVS and CDR2 FQNEAQ. CDR3 region: CASSLARMLAGEYEQYF. DNA for the CDR3: TGTGCCAGCAGCTTAGCGAGGATGCTAGCGGGAGAATACGAGCAGTACTTC.

The rearrangement uses TRBV7-3 and TRBJ2-2; TRBD1 or TRBD2 may be the D gene (5 bases each). The CDR3 loop spans 15 amino acids. Germline CDR1 SGHTA, CDR2 FQGTGA. V shed 2 bases and J shed 4 bases, with 11 bases lying between them. The CDR3 region is CASSLRGASTGELFF. The CDR3 DNA sequence: TGTGCCAGCAGCTTACGAGGGGCCAGCACCGGGGAGCTGTTTTTT.

V usage is TRBV27 and J usage is TRBJ2-3, with no clear D. The CDR3 is 13 residues long. Germline values: CDR1 MNHEY, CDR2 SMNVEV (reference sequence). V gave up 5 bases and J gave up 2 bases, with 8 bases separating them. For the CDR3, the DNA is TGTGCCAGCAGTCCGTGGGTCACAGATACGCAGTATTTT. This sequence encodes CASSPWVTDTQYF.

The rearrangement uses TRBV27 and TRBJ2-1; D might be TRBD2 (5 bases). The CDR3 covers 16 residues. CDR1 is MNHEY, CDR2 SMNVEV, per germline (reference sequence). Trimming cost V 0 bases and J 8 bases, with 17 bases left between them. The CDR3 here is CASSLSYRGVGDEQFF. The CDR3 region has the DNA TGTGCCAGCAGTTTATCGTACCGGGGTGTCGGGGATGAGCAGTTCTTC.

This chain connects TRBV11-2 to TRBJ1-2, with D possibly TRBD1 on 5 matching bases. V lost 1 base and J 8 bases, leaving 23 bases between the germline ends. Germline values: CDR1 SGHAT, CDR2 FQNNGV. The CDR3 is made up of 17 amino acids. CDR3 sequence (DNA): TGTGCCAGCAGCTTAGCTGGGGTGGCACAGGATCTTGGGGGCTACACCTTC. This translates into CASSLAGVAQDLGGYTF.

V usage is TRBV7-3 and J usage is TRBJ2-5, with D maybe TRBD1 (7 bases). The germline V and J ends were trimmed by 5 bases and 2 bases, with 15 bases remaining between them. The CDR3 covers 15 residues. The germline V gene has CDR1 SGHTA and CDR2 FQGTGA. The CDR3 sequence: CASSRTGGQQETQYF. The CDR3 coding sequence is TGTGCCAGCAGCCGGACAGGAGGGCAACAAGAGACCCAGTACTTC.